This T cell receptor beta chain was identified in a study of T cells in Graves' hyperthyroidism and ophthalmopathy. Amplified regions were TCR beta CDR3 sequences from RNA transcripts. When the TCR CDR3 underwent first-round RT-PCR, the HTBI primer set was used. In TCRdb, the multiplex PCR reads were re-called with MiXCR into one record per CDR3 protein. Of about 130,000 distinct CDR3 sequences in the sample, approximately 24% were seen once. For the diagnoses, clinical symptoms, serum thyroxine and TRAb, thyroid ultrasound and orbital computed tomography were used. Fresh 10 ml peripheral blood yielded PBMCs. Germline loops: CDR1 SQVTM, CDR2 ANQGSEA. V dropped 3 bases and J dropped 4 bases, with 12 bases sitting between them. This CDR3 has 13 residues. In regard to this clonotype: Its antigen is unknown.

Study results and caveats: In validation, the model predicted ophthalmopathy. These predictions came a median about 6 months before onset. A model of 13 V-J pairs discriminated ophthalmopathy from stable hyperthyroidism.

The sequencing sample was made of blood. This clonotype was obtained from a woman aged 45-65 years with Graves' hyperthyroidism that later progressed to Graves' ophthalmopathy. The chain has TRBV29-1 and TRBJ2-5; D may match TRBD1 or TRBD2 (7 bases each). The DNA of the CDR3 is TGCAGCGTTGAGGGAGGGGGCGGAGAGACCCAGTACTTC. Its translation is CSVEGGGGETQYF. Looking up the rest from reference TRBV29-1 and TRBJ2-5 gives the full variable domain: SAVISQKPSRDICQRGTSLTIQCQVDSQVTMMFWYRQQPGQSLTLIATANQGSEATYESGFVIDKFPISRPNLTFSTLTVSNMSPEDSSIYLCSVEGGGGETQYFGPGTRLLVL.